This passage covers 10 T cell receptor beta chains from one sample sequenced in a study of T cells in Graves' hyperthyroidism and ophthalmopathy. Researchers amplified the TCR beta CDR3 regions from RNA transcripts. The HTBI primer set was used in a first-round RT-PCR of the TCR CDR3. Each CDR3 protein is one row after TCRdb ran MiXCR on the multiplex PCR reads. In the table there are hundreds of thousands of distinct CDR3 sequences, roughly 15% of which are singletons. The specimen was blood. These receptor sequences come from a woman between 45 and 65 years old with Graves' ophthalmopathy.

Many counts were recorded for this clonotype. V usage is TRBV18 and J usage is TRBJ2-1; D unresolved. The V end was cut by 0 bases, the J end by 5 bases, with 5 bases between. The germline CDR1 and CDR2 sequences are KGHSH and LQKENI. This CDR3 spans 13 amino acids. CDR3 nucleotide sequence: TGTGCCAGCTCACCACCGGAAAACAATGAGCAGTTCTTC. Amino acid sequence: CASSPPENNEQFF.

The chain joins TRBV9 to TRBJ2-2, with D unclear. The CDR3 runs to 14 residues. Per germline, CDR1 SGDLS and CDR2 YYNGEE. With 0 bases removed from V and 9 bases from J, the gap between germline ends came to 12 bases. Here the CDR3 DNA reads TGTGCCAGCAGCGTAGTCTCGATGGCCCGGGAGCTGTTTTTT. It translates to CASSVVSMARELFF.

This clonotype was picked up many times. The gene calls are TRBV18 and TRBJ1-1; D is uncertain. The CDR3 consists of 13 residues. V was trimmed by 6 bases and J by 0 bases, leaving 8 bases between them. Germline V gene sequence: CDR1 KGHSH, CDR2 LQKENI. The CDR3 spells CASSPSVNTEAFF. As DNA, the CDR3 is TGTGCCAGCTCCCCAAGCGTGAACACTGAAGCTTTCTTT.

This chain uses TRBV20-1 with TRBJ1-2; D is uncertain. Trimming left V 2 bases short and J 2 bases short, with 6 bases between. This CDR3 has 12 residues. Germline values: CDR1 DFQATT, CDR2 SNEGSKA (reference sequence). The CDR3 DNA is TGCAGTGCTAGATCAGGAAACTATGGCTACACCTTC. This sequence encodes CSARSGNYGYTF.

Only a few counts were recorded for this clonotype. This chain links TRBV27 with TRBJ2-7; 8 bases line up with TRBD2. This CDR3 has 15 amino acids. In germline, CDR1 is MNHEY, CDR2 SMNVEV (reference sequence). The ends lost 8 bases at V and 7 bases at J; junction bases unmatched: 16. DNA for the CDR3: TGTGCCAGCTCCGTTCAAGCGGGAGAGTCGAGGGAGCAGTACTTC. Its translation: CASSVQAGESREQYF.

This clonotype was observed at least ten times. This chain joins TRBV20-1 and TRBJ2-5; D uncertain. The germline gives CDR1 DFQATT, CDR2 SNEGSKA (reference sequence). The ends were cut back, 1 base at V and 2 bases at J, with 11 bases in the middle. The CDR3 totals 14 residues. CDR3 region: CSARASWGQETQYF. The CDR3 nucleotides read TGCAGTGCTAGAGCTAGTTGGGGACAAGAGACCCAGTACTTC.

Ten or more counts support this clonotype. V and J are TRBV6-5 and TRBJ1-3, with unresolved D. V lost 2 bases to trimming and J lost 0 bases, with 11 bases between them. The V gene's germline CDR1 is MNHEY and CDR2 SVGAGI. There are 16 residues in the CDR3. The CDR3 DNA reads TGTGCCAGCAGTTACGGACTGCAGAGCTCTGGAAACACCATATATTTT. It encodes CASSYGLQSSGNTIYF.

The chain couples TRBV30 to TRBJ1-6, with D uncertain. Germline V gene data show CDR1 as GTSNPN and CDR2 as SVGIG (reference sequence). The CDR3 spans 15 residues. Trimming left V 3 bases short and J 0 bases short, with 9 bases between. The CDR3 DNA follows: TGTGCCTGGAGAGCCGGCAGCTCCTATAATTCACCCCTCCACTTT. This encodes CAWRAGSSYNSPLHF.

This clonotype was found many times. This chain uses TRBV27 with TRBJ1-2, with 8 bases aligning to TRBD1. V gave up 2 bases and J gave up 3 bases; unmatched junction bases: 5. CDR3 length: 15 amino acids. Germline lookup yields CDR1 MNHEY and CDR2 SMNVEV (reference sequence). In nucleotides, the CDR3 is TGTGCCAGCAGTTTAGGACAGGGTTGGGACTATGGCTACACCTTC. The encoded protein is CASSLGQGWDYGYTF.

This clonotype showed up many times. The chain joins TRBV5-1 to TRBJ2-7, with TRBD1 identical over 12 bases. The CDR3 loop spans 16 amino acids. Per germline, CDR1 SGHRS and CDR2 YFSETQ. J lost 7 bases, V lost 2 bases, and 10 bases had no gene match. CDR3 sequence reads: CASSFARGTGGSEQYF. In nucleotides, the CDR3 is TGCGCCAGCAGCTTTGCACGTGGGACAGGGGGCTCGGAGCAGTACTTC.